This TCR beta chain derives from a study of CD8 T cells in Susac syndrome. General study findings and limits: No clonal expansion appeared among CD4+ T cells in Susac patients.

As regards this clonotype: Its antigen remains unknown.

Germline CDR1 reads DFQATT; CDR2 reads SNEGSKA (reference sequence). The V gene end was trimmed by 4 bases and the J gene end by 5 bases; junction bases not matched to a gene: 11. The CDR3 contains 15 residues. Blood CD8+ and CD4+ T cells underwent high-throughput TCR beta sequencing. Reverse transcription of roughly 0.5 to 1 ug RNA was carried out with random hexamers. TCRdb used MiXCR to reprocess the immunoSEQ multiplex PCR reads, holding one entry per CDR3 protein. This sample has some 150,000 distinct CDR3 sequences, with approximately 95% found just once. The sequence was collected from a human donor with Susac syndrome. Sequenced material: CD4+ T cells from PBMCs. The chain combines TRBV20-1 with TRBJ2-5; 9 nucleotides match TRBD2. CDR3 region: CSAIQGGGASETQYF. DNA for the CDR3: TGCAGTGCTATCCAAGGCGGGGGGGCCAGTGAGACCCAGTACTTC.